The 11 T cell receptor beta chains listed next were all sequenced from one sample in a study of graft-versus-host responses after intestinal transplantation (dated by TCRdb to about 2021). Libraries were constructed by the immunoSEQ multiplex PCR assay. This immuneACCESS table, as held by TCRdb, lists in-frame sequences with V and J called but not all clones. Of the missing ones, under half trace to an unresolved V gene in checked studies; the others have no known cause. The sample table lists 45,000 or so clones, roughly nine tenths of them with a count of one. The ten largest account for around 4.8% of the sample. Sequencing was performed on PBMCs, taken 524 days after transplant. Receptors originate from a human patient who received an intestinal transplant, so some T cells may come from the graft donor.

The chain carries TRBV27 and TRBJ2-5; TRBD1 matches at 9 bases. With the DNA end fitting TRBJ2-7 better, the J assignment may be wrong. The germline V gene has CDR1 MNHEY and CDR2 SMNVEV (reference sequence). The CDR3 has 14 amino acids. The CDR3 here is CASSTGTGSYEQYF. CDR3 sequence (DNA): TGTGCCAGCAGTACGGGGACAGGGTCCTACGAGCAGTACTTC.

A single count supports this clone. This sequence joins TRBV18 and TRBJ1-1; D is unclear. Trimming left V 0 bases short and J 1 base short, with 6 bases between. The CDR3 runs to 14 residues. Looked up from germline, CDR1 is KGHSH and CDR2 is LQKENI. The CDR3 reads CASSPPTGNTEAFF. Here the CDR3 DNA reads TGTGCCAGCTCACCACCGACGGGGAACACTGAAGCTTTCTTT. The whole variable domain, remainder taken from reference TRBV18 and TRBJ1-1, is NAGVMQNPRHLVRRRGQEARLRCSPMKGHSHVYWYRQLPEEGLKFMVYLQKENIIDESGMPKERFSAEFPKEGPSILRIQQVVRGDSAAYFCASSPPTGNTEAFFGQGTRLTVV.

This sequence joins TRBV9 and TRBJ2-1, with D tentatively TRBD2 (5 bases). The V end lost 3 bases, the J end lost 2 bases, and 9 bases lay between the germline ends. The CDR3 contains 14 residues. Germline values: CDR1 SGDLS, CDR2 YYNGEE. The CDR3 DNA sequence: TGTGCCAGCAGCGCGATGAGGGCCTACAATGAGCAGTTCTTC. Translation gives CASSAMRAYNEQFF.

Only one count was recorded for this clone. The CDR3 reads CASSQGRNYGYTF. As DNA, the CDR3 is TGCGCCAGCAGCCAAGGACGGAACTATGGCTACACCTTC. The chain has TRBV4-3 and TRBJ1-2; D unresolved. Germline CDR1 is LGHNA and CDR2 is YSLEER. V was trimmed by 1 base and J by 2 bases, leaving 5 bases between them. This CDR3 region has 13 residues.

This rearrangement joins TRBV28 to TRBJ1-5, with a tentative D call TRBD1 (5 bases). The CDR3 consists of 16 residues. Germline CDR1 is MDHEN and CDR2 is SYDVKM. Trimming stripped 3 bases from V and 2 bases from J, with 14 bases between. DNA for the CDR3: TGTGCCAGCAGTTTGGACTTGGCGGGGGGCAATCAGCCCCAGCATTTT. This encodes CASSLDLAGGNQPQHF.

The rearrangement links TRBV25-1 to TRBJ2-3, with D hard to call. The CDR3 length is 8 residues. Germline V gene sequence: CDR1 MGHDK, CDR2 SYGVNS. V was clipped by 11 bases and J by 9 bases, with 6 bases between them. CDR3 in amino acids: CAAGTQYF. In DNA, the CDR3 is TGTGCCGCTGGGACGCAGTATTTT.

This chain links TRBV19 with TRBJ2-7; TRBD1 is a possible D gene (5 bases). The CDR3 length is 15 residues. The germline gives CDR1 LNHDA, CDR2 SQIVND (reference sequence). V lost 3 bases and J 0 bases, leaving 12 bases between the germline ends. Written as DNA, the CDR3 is TGTGCCAGTAGTATTGGACAATTTCCCTCCTACGAGCAGTACTTC. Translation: CASSIGQFPSYEQYF.

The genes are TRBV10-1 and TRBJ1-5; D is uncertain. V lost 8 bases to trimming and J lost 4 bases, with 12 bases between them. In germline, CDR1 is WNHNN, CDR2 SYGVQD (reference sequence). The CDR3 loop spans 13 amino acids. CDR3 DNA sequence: TGCGCCAGCTCCGACGGTGCTAATCAGCCCCAGCATTTT. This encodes CASSDGANQPQHF.

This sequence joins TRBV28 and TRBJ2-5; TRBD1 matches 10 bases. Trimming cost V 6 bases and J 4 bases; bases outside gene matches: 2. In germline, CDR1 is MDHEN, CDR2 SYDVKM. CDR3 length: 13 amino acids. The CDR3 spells CASSWTGGETQYF. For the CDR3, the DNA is TGTGCCAGCAGCTGGACAGGGGGAGAGACCCAGTACTTC.

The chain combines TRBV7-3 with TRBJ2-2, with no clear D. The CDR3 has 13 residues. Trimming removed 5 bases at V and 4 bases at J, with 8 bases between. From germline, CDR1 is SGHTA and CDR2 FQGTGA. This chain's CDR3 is CASSLLGTGELFF. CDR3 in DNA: TGTGCCAGCAGCCTTTTGGGCACCGGGGAGCTGTTTTTT.

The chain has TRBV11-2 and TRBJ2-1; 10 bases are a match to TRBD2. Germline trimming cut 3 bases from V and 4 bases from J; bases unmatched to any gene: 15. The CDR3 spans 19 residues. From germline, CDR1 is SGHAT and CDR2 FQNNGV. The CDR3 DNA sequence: TGTGCCAGCAGCTTCCGACTAGCGGGTCCTACCCCTGGGTACAATGAGCAGTTCTTC. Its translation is CASSFRLAGPTPGYNEQFF.